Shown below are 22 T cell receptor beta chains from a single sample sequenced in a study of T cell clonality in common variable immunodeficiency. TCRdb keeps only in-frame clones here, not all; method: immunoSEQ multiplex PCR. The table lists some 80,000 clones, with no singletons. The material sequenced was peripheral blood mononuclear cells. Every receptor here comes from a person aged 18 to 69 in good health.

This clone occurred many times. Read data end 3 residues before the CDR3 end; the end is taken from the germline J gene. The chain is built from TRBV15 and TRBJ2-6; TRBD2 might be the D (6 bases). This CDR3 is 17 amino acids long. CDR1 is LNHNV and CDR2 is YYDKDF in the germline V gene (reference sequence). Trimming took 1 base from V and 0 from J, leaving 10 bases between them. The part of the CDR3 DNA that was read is TGTGCCACCAGCAGAGGGGGGGATACCTCTGGGGCCAACGTC. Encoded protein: CATSRGGDTSGANV. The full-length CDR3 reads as CATSRGGDTSGANVLTF.

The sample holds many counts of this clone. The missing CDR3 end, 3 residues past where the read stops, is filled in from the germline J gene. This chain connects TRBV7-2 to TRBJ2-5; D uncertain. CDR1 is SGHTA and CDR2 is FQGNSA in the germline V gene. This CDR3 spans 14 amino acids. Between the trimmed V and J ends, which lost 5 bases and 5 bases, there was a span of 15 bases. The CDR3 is CASSRSLRRETQYF. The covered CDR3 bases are TGTGCCAGCAGCCGGTCCCTACGGCGGGAGACC. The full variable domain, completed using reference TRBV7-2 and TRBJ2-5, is GAGVSQSPSNKVTEKGKDVELRCDPISGHTALYWYRQSLGQGLEFLIYFQGNSAPDKSGLPSDRFSAERTGGSVSTLTIQRTQQEDSAVYLCASSRSLRRETQYFGPGTRLLVL.

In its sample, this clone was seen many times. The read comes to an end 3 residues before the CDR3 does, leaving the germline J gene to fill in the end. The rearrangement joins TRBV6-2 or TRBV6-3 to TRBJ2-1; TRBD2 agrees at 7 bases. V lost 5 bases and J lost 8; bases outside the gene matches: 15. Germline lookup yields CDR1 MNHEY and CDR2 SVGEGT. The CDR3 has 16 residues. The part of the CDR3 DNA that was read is TGTGCCAGCAGTCGGACTGGCGGGGGATGGGGGGATGAG. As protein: CASSRTGGGWGDE. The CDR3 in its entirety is CASSRTGGGWGDEQFF.

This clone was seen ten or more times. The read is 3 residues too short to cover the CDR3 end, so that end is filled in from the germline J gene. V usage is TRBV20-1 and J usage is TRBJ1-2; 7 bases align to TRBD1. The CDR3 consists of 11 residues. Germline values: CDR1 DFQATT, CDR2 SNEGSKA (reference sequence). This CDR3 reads CRAGQIYGYTF. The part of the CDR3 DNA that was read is TGCAGGGCGGGACAGATTTATGGC.

The CDR3 is CAISEPPTSGRAAEQYF. The covered CDR3 bases are TGTGCCATCAGTGAGCCCCCGACTAGCGGGAGGGCGGCCGAG. The V call is TRBV10-3, the J call TRBJ2-7; 14 positions match TRBD2. The read falls 3 residues short of the CDR3 end, and the missing part is taken from the germline J gene. There are 17 residues in the CDR3. Germline trimming cut 2 bases from V and 6 bases from J; bases unmatched to any gene: 9. Germline CDR1 is ENHRY and CDR2 is SYGVKD.

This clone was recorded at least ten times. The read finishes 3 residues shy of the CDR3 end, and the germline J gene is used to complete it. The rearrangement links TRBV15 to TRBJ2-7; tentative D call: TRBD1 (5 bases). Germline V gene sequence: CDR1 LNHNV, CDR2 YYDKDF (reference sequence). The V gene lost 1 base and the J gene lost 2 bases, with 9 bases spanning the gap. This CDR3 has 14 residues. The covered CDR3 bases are TGTGCCACCAGCAGAGTGGCAGGGCCCTACGAG. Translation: CATSRVAGPYE. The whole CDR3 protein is CATSRVAGPYEQYF.

The CDR3 DNA, read in part, is TGTGCCAGCAGCTTAGAACGGGTTGGGTCACCC. Its protein is CASSLERVGSP. In full, the CDR3 is CASSLERVGSPLHF. The chain employs TRBV11-2 and TRBJ1-6; D not certain. The sequence runs out 3 residues before the end of the CDR3; the remainder is reconstructed from the germline J gene. V was clipped by 0 bases and J by 10 bases, with 10 bases between them. Per the germline V gene, CDR1 is SGHAT and CDR2 is FQNNGV. This CDR3 contains 14 residues.

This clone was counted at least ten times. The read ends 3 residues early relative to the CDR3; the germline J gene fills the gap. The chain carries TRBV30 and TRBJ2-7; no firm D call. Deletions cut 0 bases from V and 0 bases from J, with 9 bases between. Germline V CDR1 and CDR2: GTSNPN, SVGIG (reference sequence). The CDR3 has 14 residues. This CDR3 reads CAWSVIRSSYEQYF. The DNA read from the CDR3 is TGTGCCTGGAGTGTAATCAGGAGCTCCTACGAG.

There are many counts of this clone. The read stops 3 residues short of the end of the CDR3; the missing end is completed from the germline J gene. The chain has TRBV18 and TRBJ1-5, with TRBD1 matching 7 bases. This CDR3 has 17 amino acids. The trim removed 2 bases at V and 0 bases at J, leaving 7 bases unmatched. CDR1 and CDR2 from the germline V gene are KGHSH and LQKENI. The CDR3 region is CASSPGTGQISNQPQHF. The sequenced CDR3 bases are TGTGCCAGCTCACCAGGAACGGGACAGATTAGCAATCAGCCC. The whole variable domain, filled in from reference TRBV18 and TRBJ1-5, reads NAGVMQNPRHLVRRRGQEARLRCSPMKGHSHVYWYRQLPEEGLKFMVYLQKENIIDESGMPKERFSAEFPKEGPSILRIQQVVRGDSAAYFCASSPGTGQISNQPQHFGDGTRLSIL.

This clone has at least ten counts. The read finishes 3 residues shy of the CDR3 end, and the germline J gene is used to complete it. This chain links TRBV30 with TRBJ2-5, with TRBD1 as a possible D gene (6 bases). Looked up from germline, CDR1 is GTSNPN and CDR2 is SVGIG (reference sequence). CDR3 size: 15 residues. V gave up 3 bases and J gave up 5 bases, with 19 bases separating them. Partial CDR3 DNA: TGTGCCTGGAGGGGGGCAGAGGGTTTATGGGAGACC. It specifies CAWRGAEGLWET. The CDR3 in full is CAWRGAEGLWETQYF.

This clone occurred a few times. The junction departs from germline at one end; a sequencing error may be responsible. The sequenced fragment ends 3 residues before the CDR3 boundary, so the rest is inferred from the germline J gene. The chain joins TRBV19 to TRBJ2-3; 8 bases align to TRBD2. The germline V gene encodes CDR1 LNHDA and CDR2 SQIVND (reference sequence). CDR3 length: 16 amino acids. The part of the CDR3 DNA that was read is TGTGTCAGTAGCATGAGCGGGAGAGGGGACACAGATACG. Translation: CVSSMSGRGDTDT. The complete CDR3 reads CVSSMSGRGDTDTQYF.

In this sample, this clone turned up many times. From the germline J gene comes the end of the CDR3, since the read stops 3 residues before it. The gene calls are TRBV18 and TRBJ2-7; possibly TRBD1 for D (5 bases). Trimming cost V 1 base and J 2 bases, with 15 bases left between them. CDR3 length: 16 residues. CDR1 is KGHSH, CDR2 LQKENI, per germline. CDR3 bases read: TGTGCCAGCTCACCACAGGTTCAGGGTTTACCCTACGAG. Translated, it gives CASSPQVQGLPYE. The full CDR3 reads CASSPQVQGLPYEQYF.

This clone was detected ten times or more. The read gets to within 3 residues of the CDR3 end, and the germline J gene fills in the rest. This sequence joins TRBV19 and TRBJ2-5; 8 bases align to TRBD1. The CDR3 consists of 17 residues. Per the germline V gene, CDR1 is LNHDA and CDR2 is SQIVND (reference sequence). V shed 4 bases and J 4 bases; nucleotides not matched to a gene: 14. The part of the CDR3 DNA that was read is TGTGCCAGTAGTACCAGGGGGCTGGGTCGATTCCGAGAGACC. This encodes CASSTRGLGRFRET. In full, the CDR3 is CASSTRGLGRFRETQYF.

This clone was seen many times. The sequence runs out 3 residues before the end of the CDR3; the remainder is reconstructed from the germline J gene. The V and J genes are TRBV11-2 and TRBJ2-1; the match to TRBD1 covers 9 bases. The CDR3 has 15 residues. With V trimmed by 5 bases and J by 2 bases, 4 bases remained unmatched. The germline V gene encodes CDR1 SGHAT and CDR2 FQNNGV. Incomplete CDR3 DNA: TGTGCCAGCAGCCGACAGGGGGAAACCTACAATGAG. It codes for CASSRQGETYNE. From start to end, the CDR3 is CASSRQGETYNEQFF.

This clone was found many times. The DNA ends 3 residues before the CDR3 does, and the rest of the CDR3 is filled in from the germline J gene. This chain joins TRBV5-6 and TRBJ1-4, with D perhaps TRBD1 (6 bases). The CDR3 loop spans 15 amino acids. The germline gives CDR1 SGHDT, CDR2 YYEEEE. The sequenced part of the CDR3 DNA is TGTGCCAGCAGCTTGCAAACAGGGTCATTTGAGAAA. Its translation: CASSLQTGSFEK. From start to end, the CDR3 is CASSLQTGSFEKLFF.

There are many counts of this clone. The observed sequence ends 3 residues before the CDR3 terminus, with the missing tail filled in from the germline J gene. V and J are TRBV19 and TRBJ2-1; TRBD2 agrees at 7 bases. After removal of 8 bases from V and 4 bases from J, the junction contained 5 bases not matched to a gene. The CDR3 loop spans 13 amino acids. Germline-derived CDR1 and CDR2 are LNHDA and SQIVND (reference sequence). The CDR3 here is CASQRDLYNEQFF. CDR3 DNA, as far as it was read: TGTGCCAGTCAGCGGGACTTATACAATGAG.

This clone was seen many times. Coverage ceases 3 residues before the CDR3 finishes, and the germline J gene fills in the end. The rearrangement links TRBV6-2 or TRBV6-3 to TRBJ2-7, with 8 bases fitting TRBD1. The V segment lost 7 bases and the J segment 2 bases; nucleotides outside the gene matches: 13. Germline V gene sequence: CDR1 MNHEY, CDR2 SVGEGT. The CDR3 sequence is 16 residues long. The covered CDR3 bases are TGTGCCAGCACCATATCGGACAGGGTAATCCCCTACGAG. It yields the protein CASTISDRVIPYE. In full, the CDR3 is CASTISDRVIPYEQYF.

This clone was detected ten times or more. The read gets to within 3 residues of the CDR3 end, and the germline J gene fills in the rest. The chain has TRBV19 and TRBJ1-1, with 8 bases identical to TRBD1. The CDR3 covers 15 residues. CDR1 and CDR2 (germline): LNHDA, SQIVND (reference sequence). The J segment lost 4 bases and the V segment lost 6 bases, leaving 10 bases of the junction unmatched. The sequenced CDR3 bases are TGTGCCAGTAGCCAGGGACAGGCCCTGGGCACTGAA. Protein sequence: CASSQGQALGTE. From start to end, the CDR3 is CASSQGQALGTEAFF.

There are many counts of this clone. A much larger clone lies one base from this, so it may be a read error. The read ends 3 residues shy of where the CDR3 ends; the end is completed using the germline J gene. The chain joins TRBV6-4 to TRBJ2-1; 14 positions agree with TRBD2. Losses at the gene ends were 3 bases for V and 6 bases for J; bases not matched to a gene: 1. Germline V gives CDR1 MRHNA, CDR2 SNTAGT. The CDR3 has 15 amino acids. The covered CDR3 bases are TGTGCCAGCAGTGAAGGGACTAGCGGGAGCAATGAG. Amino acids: CASSEGTSGSNE. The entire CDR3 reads CASSEGTSGSNEQFF.

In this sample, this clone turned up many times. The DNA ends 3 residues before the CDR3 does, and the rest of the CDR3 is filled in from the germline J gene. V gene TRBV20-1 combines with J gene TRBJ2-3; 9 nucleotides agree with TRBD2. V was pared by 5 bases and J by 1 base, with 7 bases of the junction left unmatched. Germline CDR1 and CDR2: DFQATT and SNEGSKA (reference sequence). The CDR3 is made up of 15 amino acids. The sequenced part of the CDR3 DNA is TGCAGTGCTCCGGTCCTAGCGGGACGCACAGATACG. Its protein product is CSAPVLAGRTDT. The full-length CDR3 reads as CSAPVLAGRTDTQYF.

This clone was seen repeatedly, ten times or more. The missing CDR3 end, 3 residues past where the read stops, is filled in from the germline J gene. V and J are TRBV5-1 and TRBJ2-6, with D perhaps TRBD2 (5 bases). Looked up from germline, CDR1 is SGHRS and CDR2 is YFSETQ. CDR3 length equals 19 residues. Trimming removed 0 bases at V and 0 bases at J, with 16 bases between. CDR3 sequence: CASSLVGEISSSGANVLTF. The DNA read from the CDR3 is TGCGCCAGCAGCTTGGTCGGGGAAATAAGCAGCTCTGGGGCCAACGTC.

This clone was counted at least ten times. The sequenced CDR3 bases are TGCAGCGTGGGTTTTGGGGGCCTCCAAGAGACC. The encoded protein is CSVGFGGLQET. The entire CDR3 reads CSVGFGGLQETQYF. The V gene is TRBV29-1, the J gene TRBJ2-5, with D perhaps TRBD1 (6 bases). Sequencing ends 3 residues short of the CDR3 end; the germline J gene provides the rest. The germline V and J ends were trimmed by 6 bases and 1 base, with 15 bases remaining between them. The CDR3 extends over 14 amino acids. Germline V lookup: CDR1 SQVTM, CDR2 ANQGSEA.